The rows below give T cell receptor beta chains drawn from one sample of a study of blood T cell repertoires in COVID-19. Sequenced by immunoSEQ multiplex PCR; TCRdb stores in-frame clones only, minus some. In the table there are roughly 290,000 clones, roughly 90% of which are singletons. Sequencing was carried out using PBMCs or T cells enriched from blood (not recorded which). These receptors were taken from a woman between 18 and 29 years old with acute COVID-19. The CDR3 runs from the conserved cysteine through the conserved F or W. D genes are given only for firm matches. A clone size is listed for some rows: how often the clone was seen (once, few, many), or a class if it is expanded.

v_gene	j_gene	abundance	d_gene	len	CDR3nt	CDR3aa
TRBV6-1	TRBJ2-1	NA	TRBD2	16	TGTGCCAGCAGTGAGGGACTAGCGAGAAGCTACAATGAGCAGTTCTTC	CASSEGLARSYNEQFF
TRBV7-6	TRBJ2-3	NA	TRBD2	17	TGTGCCAGCAGCAGATCCGGGACTAGCGGGAGCGCAGATACGCAGTATTTT	CASSRSGTSGSADTQYF
TRBV11-3	TRBJ2-1	NA	TRBD2	15	TGTGCCAGCAGCTCCCAGCGGGAGAGGTTAGATGAGCAGTTCTTC	CASSSQRERLDEQFF
TRBV18	TRBJ1-5	NA	TRBD1	16	TGTGCCAGCTCCCTAGGGACAGGGGGTAGCAATCAGCCCCAGCATTTT	CASSLGTGGSNQPQHF
TRBV29-1	TRBJ1-1	NA	NA	16	TGCAGCGTTGATTTCCCTCCTCCTGGCGGGCAAGCTGAAGCTTTCTTT	CSVDFPPPGGQAEAFF
TRBV27	TRBJ2-1	NA	TRBD1	16	TGTGCCAGCAGTCCTTGGACAGGGAGCTCCTACAATGAGCAGTTCTTC	CASSPWTGSSYNEQFF
TRBV11-2	TRBJ2-1	NA	NA	16	TGTGCCAGCAGCTTAATTTACGGGAGCTCCTACAATGAGCAGTTCTTC	CASSLIYGSSYNEQFF
TRBV28	TRBJ1-2	once	TRBD1	16	TGTGCCAGCAGTTTTCCAGGGGGCGTGCGAAGCTATGGCTACACCTTC	CASSFPGGVRSYGYTF
TRBV7-9	TRBJ2-3	NA	TRBD2	17	TGTGCCAGCAGCTTAGGGAATAGCGGGAGGCCCACAGATACGCAGTATTTT	CASSLGNSGRPTDTQYF
TRBV28	TRBJ2-5	NA	TRBD1	13	TGTGCCAGCATGGGACAGGGGTTTGGGACCCAGTACTTC	CASMGQGFGTQYF